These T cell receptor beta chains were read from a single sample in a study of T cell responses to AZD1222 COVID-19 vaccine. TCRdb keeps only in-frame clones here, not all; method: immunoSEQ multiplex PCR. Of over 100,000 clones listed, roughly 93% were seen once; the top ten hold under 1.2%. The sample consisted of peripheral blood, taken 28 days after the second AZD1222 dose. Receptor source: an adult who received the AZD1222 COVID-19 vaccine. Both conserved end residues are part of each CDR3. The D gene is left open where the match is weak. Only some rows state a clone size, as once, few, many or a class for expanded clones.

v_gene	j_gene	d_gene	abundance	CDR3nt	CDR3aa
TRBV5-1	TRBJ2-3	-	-	TGCGCCAGCACCCTCTCCGGGACCCCCCAGGATACGCAGTATTTT	CASTLSGTPQDTQYF
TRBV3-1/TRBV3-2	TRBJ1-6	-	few	TGTGCCAGCAGCCATCGACAGGTCGACAATTCACCCCTCCACTTT	CASSHRQVDNSPLHF
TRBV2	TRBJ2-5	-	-	TGTGCCAGCACCCCCCCGTGGGGGGATTGGGCCCAAGAGACCCAGTACTTC	CASTPPWGDWAQETQYF
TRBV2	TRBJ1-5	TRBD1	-	TGTGCCAGCACCGGACAGGGGGCCTCTCAGCCCCAGCATTTT	CASTGQGASQPQHF
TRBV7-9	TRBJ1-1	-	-	TGTGCCAGCAGCTTAGGATACGGCACTGAAGCTTTCTTT	CASSLGYGTEAFF
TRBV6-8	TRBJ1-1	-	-	TGTGCCAGCAGTGCAAGACTATGTAACACTGAAGCTTTCTTT	CASSARLCNTEAFF
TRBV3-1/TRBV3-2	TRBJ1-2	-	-	TGTGCCAGCAGCCGTTGGGATGGCTACACCTTC	CASSRWDGYTF
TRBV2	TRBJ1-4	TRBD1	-	TGTGCCAGCAGCGAACGGACAGGGTTAGGGGAAAAACTGTTTTTT	CASSERTGLGEKLFF
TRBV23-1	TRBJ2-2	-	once	TGCGCCAGCGGGCGCGCAACTGCGAACACCGGGGAGCTGTTTTTT	CASGRATANTGELFF
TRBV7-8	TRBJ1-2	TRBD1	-	TGTGCCAGCAGCGTCCGGACAGGGCCCACAGAAGGCTACACCTTC	CASSVRTGPTEGYTF
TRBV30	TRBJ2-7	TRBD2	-	TGTGCCTGGACAAGGTCTAGCGGTTACGAGCAGTACTTC	CAWTRSSGYEQYF
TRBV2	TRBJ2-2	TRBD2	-	TGTGCCAGCAGTGCCCGGCTAGCGGGGAACACCGGGGAGCTGTTTTTT	CASSARLAGNTGELFF
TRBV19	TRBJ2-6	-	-	TGTGCCAGTAGTATTTACGGTAGACAGTTTGTAGGTGGGGCCAACGTCCTGACTTTC	CASSIYGRQFVGGANVLTF
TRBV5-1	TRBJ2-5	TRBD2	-	TGCGCCAGCACCTGGGGGGGGGAGACCCAGTACTTC	CASTWGGETQYF
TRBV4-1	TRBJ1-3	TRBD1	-	TGCGCCAGCAGCCAAACGGGACAGAGGAAAAACACCATATATTTT	CASSQTGQRKNTIYF
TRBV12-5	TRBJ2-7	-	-	TGTGCTAGTGGTTTCCCGACAGACCGATACGAGCAGTACTTC	CASGFPTDRYEQYF
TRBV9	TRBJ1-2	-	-	TGTGCCAGCAGCCCAGAGGGGTCCTCTGGGGGCTACACCTTC	CASSPEGSSGGYTF
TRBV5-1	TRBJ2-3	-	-	TGCGCCAGCAGCTCCTACACAGATACGCAGTATTTT	CASSSYTDTQYF
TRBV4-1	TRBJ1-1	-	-	TGCGCCAGCAGCCAAGATGAGTCCATTCACCACAGGGATTTT	CASSQDESIHHRDF
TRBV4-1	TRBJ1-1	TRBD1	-	TGCGCCAGCATAAAGACAGGGATCGCTGAAGCTTTCTTT	CASIKTGIAEAFF
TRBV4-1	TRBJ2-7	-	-	TGCGCCAGCAGCCAAGATCTAAGCGGGCCCTACGAGCAGTACTTC	CASSQDLSGPYEQYF
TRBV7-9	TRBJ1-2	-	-	TGTGCCAGCAGCTCTCGGACGGTGAACTATGGCTACACCTTC	CASSSRTVNYGYTF
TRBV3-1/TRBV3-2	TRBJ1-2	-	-	TGTGCCAGCAGCCAAGCACTAAACTATGGCTACACCTTC	CASSQALNYGYTF
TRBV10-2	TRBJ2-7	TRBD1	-	TGCGCCAGCAGTCTAGGGACAGGGATCCCATTCTTCTACGAGCAGTACTTC	CASSLGTGIPFFYEQYF
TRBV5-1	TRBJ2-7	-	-	TGCGCCAGCATTGGGGAGGACTCCTACGAGCAGTACTTC	CASIGEDSYEQYF
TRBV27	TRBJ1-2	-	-	TGTGCCAGCAAAGATGGATACGGAGGGGTTGGCTACACCTTC	CASKDGYGGVGYTF
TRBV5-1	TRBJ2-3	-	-	TGCGCCAGCAGCCTGGAAATTAACAGGGGCACAGATACGCAGTATTTT	CASSLEINRGTDTQYF
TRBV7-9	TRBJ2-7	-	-	TGTGCCAGCACCCACCACCGCCCGGACAGATACTCCTACGAGCAGTACTTC	CASTHHRPDRYSYEQYF
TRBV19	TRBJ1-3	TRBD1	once	TGTGCCAGTAGTCAGACAGGGACTGGAAACACCATATATTTT	CASSQTGTGNTIYF
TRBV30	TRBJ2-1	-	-	TGTGCCTGGAGCACGGACCGGGGACACAATGAGCAGTTCTTC	CAWSTDRGHNEQFF
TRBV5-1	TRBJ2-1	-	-	TGCGCCAGCAGCTTGTCTTGGAATGAGCAGTTCTTC	CASSLSWNEQFF
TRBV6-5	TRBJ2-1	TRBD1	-	TGTGCCAGCAGTTACTCGACAGGGGGCATATATGAGCAGTTCTTC	CASSYSTGGIYEQFF
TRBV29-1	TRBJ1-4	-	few	TGCAGCGTTGAAGATTTTGGGCAGGGCAATGAAAAACTGTTTTTT	CSVEDFGQGNEKLFF
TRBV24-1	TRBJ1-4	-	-	TGTGCCACCAGTCGGGGCCCTAATGAAAAACTGTTTTTT	CATSRGPNEKLFF
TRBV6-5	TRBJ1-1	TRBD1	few	TGTGCCAGCAGTCATCAGGGGGCGAGGACTGAAGCTTTCTTT	CASSHQGARTEAFF
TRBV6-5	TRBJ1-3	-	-	TGTGCCAGCAGTTTTCGGCAGGCTACTGGTGGAAACACCATATATTTT	CASSFRQATGGNTIYF
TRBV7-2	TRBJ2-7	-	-	TGTGCCAGCAGCTCGAGCTCCTACGAGCAGTACTTC	CASSSSSYEQYF
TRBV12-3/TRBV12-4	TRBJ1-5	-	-	TGTGCCAGCAGTTTTAACGCAGATCAGCCCCAGCATTTT	CASSFNADQPQHF
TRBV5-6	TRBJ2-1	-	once	TGTGCCAGCAGCTTACAGGGAGGGCCAAGTGAGCAGTTCTTC	CASSLQGGPSEQFF
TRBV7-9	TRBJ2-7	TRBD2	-	TGTGCCAGCAGCTTAGTAGGGACTAGCCCCCATGGTGAGCAGTACTTC	CASSLVGTSPHGEQYF
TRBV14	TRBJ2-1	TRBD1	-	TGTGCCAGCAGCCAGTCGGGACAGGGCTTCTACAATGAGCAGTTCTTC	CASSQSGQGFYNEQFF
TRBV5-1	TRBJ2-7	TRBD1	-	TGCGCCAGCAGCTCGGACAGGAGCTCCTACGAGCAGTACTTC	CASSSDRSSYEQYF
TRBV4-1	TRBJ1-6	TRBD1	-	TGCGCCAGCAGCCCGGACAGGGTAGGAGGTTCACCCCTCCACTTT	CASSPDRVGGSPLHF
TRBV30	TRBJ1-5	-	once	TGTGCCTGGAGGAGCCACGACCGTCAGCCCCAGCATTTT	CAWRSHDRQPQHF
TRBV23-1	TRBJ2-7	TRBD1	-	TGCGCCAGCAGTCAACCGACAGGGGGCGAAAACGACGAGCAGTACTTC	CASSQPTGGENDEQYF
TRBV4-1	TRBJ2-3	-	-	TGCGCCAGCAGCCAAAGGGGTACGCAGTATTTT	CASSQRGTQYF
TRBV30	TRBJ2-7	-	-	TGTGCCTGGAGTGTAGGGGGAAGCTCCTACGAGCAGTACTTC	CAWSVGGSSYEQYF
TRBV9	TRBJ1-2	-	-	TGTGCCAGCAGCGAAGGGAACTATGGCTACACCTTC	CASSEGNYGYTF
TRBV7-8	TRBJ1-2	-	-	TGTGCCAGCAGCCAAGAAACAGGGATAAACTATGGCTACACCTTC	CASSQETGINYGYTF
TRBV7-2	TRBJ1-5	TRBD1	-	TGTGCCAGCAGCTTCCGAGGGGGCCCAGATCAGCATTTT	CASSFRGGPDQHF
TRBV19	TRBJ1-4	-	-	TGTGCCAGTAGTCCATACAGGTGGGGTGAAAAACTGTTTTTT	CASSPYRWGEKLFF
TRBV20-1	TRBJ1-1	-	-	TGCAGTGCTACTGACGGGAACACTGAAGCTTTCTTT	CSATDGNTEAFF